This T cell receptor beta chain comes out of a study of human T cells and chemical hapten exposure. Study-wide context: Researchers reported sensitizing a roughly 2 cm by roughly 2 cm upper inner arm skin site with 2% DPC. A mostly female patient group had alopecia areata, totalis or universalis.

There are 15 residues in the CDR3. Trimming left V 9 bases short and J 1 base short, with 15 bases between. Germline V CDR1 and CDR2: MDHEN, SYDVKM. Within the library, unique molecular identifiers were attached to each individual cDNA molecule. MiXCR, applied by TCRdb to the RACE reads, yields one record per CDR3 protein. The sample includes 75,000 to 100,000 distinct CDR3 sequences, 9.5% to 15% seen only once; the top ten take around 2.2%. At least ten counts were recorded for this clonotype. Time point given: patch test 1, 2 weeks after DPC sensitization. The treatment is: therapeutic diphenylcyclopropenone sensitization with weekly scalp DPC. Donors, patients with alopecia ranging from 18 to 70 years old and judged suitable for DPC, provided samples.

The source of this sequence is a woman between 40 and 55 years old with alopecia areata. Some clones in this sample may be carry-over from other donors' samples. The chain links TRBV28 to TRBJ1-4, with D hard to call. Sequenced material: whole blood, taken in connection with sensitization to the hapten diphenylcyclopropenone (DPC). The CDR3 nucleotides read TGTGCCAGTTCACTCCCTGGCCAAACTAATGAAAAACTGTTTTTT. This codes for CASSLPGQTNEKLFF.